This T cell receptor beta chain was obtained from a study of cytomegalovirus exposure and HLA in healthy donors. In the case of this clone: Its antigen remains unidentified.

These donors were members of the roughly 110-subject validation cohort, a group separate from the roughly 670-subject first cohort. The CDR3 contains 18 residues. V shed 4 bases and J 0 bases; nucleotides not matched to a gene: 9. Germline V gives CDR1 LGHNA, CDR2 YSLEER. Whole-study findings and limits: The authors enumerated over 150 TCR beta chains as linked to cytomegalovirus. Specific recognition of CMV antigens was confirmed in vitro for three chains (all CMV-associated).

Method: immunoSEQ multiplex PCR; TCRdb's copy keeps in-frame clones and lacks some. The sample carries around 70,000 clones, roughly 95% recorded once. The receptor was isolated from a man aged 18 to 35 in good health and CMV-seronegative. The rearrangement joins TRBV4-3 to TRBJ1-4; 9 positions agree with TRBD1. What was sequenced was PBMCs. The DNA of the CDR3 is TGCGCCAGCAGCCTCTCTGGACAGGGGAATCCAACTAATGAAAAACTGTTTTTT. Translation: CASSLSGQGNPTNEKLFF.